The present T cell receptor beta chain was sequenced within a study of T cells after yellow fever vaccination. Study as a whole: The SMART-Seq v4 Ultra Low Input method served to prepare the low-cell-number fractions.

TCRdb processed the 5' RACE reads anew with MiXCR; each CDR3 protein has one entry. The table lists around 550,000 distinct CDR3 sequences, 15% to 20% of them singletons. This clonotype was seen more than once but under ten times. What it binds is not known. Study results and limitations: Most primary-vaccination clones reappeared after the booster (about 96% CD4, roughly 90% CD8). Abundant bulk-derived clonotypes could contaminate FACS-sorted repertoires.

V was shortened by 4 bases and J by 6 bases, with 12 bases between the two germline ends. This CDR3 region has 13 residues. In germline, CDR1 is DFQATT, CDR2 SNEGSKA (reference sequence). The chain has TRBV20-1 and TRBJ2-2, with D perhaps matching TRBD1 (6 bases). The specimen comprised PBMCs, sampled 15 days after the yellow fever booster vaccination. This clonotype was sampled from a man aged 30 to 45 who received the YFV17D yellow fever vaccine. CDR3 bases: TGCAGTGCTACGCAGCCAGGGGCCGGGGAGCTGTTTTTT. Translated, it gives CSATQPGAGELFF.